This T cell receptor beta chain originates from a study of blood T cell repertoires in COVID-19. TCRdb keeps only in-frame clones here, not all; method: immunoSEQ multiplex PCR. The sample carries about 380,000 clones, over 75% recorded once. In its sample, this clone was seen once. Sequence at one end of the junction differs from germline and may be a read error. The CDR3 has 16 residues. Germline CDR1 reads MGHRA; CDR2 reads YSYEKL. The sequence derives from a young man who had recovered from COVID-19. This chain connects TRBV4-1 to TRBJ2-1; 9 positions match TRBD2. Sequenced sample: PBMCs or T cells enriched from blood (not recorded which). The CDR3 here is CARSRGGGATYNEQFF. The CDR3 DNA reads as TGCGCCCGCAGCCGGGGCGGGGGGGCCACCTACAATGAGCAGTTCTTC.